These 11 T cell receptor beta chains were all obtained from the same sample, sequenced in a study of molecular identifiers for immune sequencing clone quantification. TCRdb itself ran the PCR reads through MiXCR, one entry per CDR3 protein. The sample holds approximately 590,000 distinct CDR3 sequences, 25% seen once. Sequenced material: naive CD8+ T cells from blood, with Jurkat cell RNA spiked in. The subset is: FACS-sorted CD8+CD4-CCR7+CD45RA+ naive T cells. The source of these receptors is a human donor in good health. Some libraries in this study had Jurkat cell RNA spiked in.

A word on this clonotype: The final CDR3 position lacks the conserved phenylalanine or tryptophan, pointing to a likely read error. This chain links TRBV4-1 with TRBJ2-7, with unresolved D. The V end was cut by 4 bases, the J end by 3 bases, with 16 bases between. Germline assignment: CDR1 MGHRA and CDR2 YSYEKL. This CDR3 is built from 15 residues. In DNA form, the CDR3 reads TGCGCCAGCAGCCGAATGGACGGAGAGGACTACGAGCAGTACATC. It encodes CASSRMDGEDYEQYI.

This clonotype was detected many times. The chain employs TRBV7-9 and TRBJ2-3, with 11 bases that match TRBD2. Germline values: CDR1 SEHNR, CDR2 FQNEAQ (reference sequence). With 3 bases clipped from V and 5 bases from J, the junction kept 4 bases outside the gene matches. The CDR3 length is 15 residues. As DNA, the CDR3 is TGTGCCAGCAGCTTTAGCGGGGGGGCCCGAGATACGCAGTATTTT. It codes for CASSFSGGARDTQYF. The full variable domain, with the rest looked up from reference TRBV7-9 and TRBJ2-3, is DTGVSQNPRHKITKRGQNVTFRCDPISEHNRLYWYRQTLGQGPEFLTYFQNEAQLEKSRLLSDRFSAERPKGSFSTLEIQRTEQGDSAMYLCASSFSGGARDTQYFGPGTRLTVL.

The gene calls are TRBV2 and TRBJ2-6, with D possibly being TRBD1 or TRBD2 (5 bases each). Germline values: CDR1 SNHLY, CDR2 FYNNEI. Trimming removed 4 bases from V and 1 base from J, with 11 bases in between. This CDR3 spans 16 amino acids. CDR3 in DNA: TGTGCCAGCAGTGGGGGGTGGGGTTCTGGGGCCAACGTCCTGACTTTC. Amino acids: CASSGGWGSGANVLTF.

In the case of this clonotype: A much larger clone differs by one base, so this may be a read error. The chain has TRBV6-2 or TRBV6-3 and TRBJ2-2, with 8 bases fitting TRBD2. Germline CDR1 reads MNHEY; CDR2 reads SVGEGT. This CDR3 spans 16 amino acids. The chain's CDR3 is CARSGGLVGDTGELFF. For the CDR3, the DNA is TGTGCCCGCAGTGGGGGACTAGTAGGAGATACCGGGGAGCTGTTTTTT.

This clonotype has more than one count but fewer than ten. This sequence joins TRBV5-1 and TRBJ2-7; D unclear. Germline V lookup: CDR1 SGHRS, CDR2 YFSETQ. Trimming cost V 0 bases and J 6 bases, with 10 bases left between them. The CDR3 runs 13 residues. The CDR3 DNA follows: TGCGCCAGCAGCTTGGGAGAACTTTTCGAGCAGTACTTC. Amino acid sequence: CASSLGELFEQYF.

About this clonotype: The junction departs from germline at one end; a sequencing error may be responsible. The chain employs TRBV11-2 and TRBJ2-1; D is possibly TRBD1 (5 bases). The CDR3 covers 14 residues. Germline loops: CDR1 SGHAT, CDR2 FQNNGV. For the CDR3, the DNA is TGTGCCAGCAGCTTTTTTGGGGCATACAGTGAGCAGTTCTTC. Its translation is CASSFFGAYSEQFF.

V usage is TRBV7-8 and J usage is TRBJ2-1, with D possibly matching TRBD2 (6 bases). Looked up from germline, CDR1 is SGHVS and CDR2 is FQNEAQ. The CDR3 is made up of 16 amino acids. V lost 5 bases and J lost 1, with 15 bases in between. The CDR3, as DNA: TGTGCCAGCAGCGCTGGGGAGGTAGGATCCTACAATGAGCAGTTCTTC. Protein sequence: CASSAGEVGSYNEQFF.

Many counts were recorded for this clonotype. The chain links TRBV12-3 or TRBV12-4 to TRBJ1-1; TRBD1 agrees at 8 bases. Trimming cost V 7 bases and J 4 bases; bases outside gene matches: 8. CDR3 length: 14 residues. As DNA, the CDR3 is TGTGCCAGCATTCCCCAGGGGGCCGGCACTGAAGCTTTCTTT. It specifies CASIPQGAGTEAFF.

Points on this clonotype: A read error may explain this, as a much larger clone is one base away. The chain combines TRBV27 with TRBJ2-7, with no clear D. Germline V gene lookup returns CDR1 MNHEY and CDR2 SMNVEV (reference sequence). The CDR3 runs to 13 residues. The CDR3 loop is CTSSTGGGYEQYF. CDR3 in DNA: TGTACCAGCAGTACGGGCGGCGGCTACGAGCAGTACTTC.

This clonotype was counted a few times. The gene calls are TRBV7-9 and TRBJ2-2; tentative D call: TRBD1 (6 bases). Trimming took 1 base from V and 6 from J, leaving 18 bases between them. The CDR3 sequence is 17 residues long. Germline lookup yields CDR1 SEHNR and CDR2 FQNEAQ (reference sequence). The CDR3 spells CASSLGRTDSKAGELFF. CDR3 nucleotide sequence: TGTGCCAGCAGCTTAGGGCGGACAGACTCAAAAGCCGGGGAGCTGTTTTTT.

This clonotype has ten or more counts. This chain uses TRBV2 with TRBJ2-3; 7 positions agree with TRBD2. CDR3 length: 13 residues. Germline CDR1 SNHLY, CDR2 FYNNEI. V was clipped by 10 bases and J by 4 bases; unmatched bases: 8. The CDR3 protein is CAIPGLISDTQYF. The CDR3 DNA reads as TGTGCCATCCCGGGACTAATTTCAGATACGCAGTATTTT. The variable domain in full, with the rest retrieved from reference TRBV2 and TRBJ2-3, is EPEVTQTPSHQVTQMGQEVILRCVPISNHLYFYWYRQILGQKVEFLVSFYNNEISEKSEIFDDQFSVERPDGSNFTLKIRSTKLEDSAMYFCAIPGLISDTQYFGPGTRLTVL.